The source of this TCR beta chain is a study of T cell responses to AZD1222 COVID-19 vaccine. CDR1 is SGHTA, CDR2 FQGNSA, per germline. The CDR3 is 14 residues long. The V gene lost 1 base and the J gene lost 0 bases, with 4 bases spanning the gap. The protocol was immunoSEQ multiplex PCR, while the TCRdb copy is restricted to in-frame clones and leaves out a portion. The sample contains 150,000 to 200,000 clones, about 89% of which appear only once. The chain is built from TRBV7-2 and TRBJ1-3, with no clear D. This receptor was obtained from an adult in good health. The sample in question was peripheral blood, obtained on day 0 of AZD1222 vaccination. The CDR3 region has the DNA TGTGCCAGCAGCTTAGACTTCTCTGGAAACACCATATATTTT. Translated, it gives CASSLDFSGNTIYF. Complete variable domain (other parts from reference TRBV7-2 and TRBJ1-3): GAGVSQSPSNKVTEKGKDVELRCDPISGHTALYWYRQSLGQGLEFLIYFQGNSAPDKSGLPSDRFSAERTGGSVSTLTIQRTQQEDSAVYLCASSLDFSGNTIYFGEGSWLTVV.